This T cell receptor (beta chain) was sequenced in a study of cytomegalovirus exposure and HLA in healthy donors. Study outcomes and limitations: In a later analysis, a missense DCLRE1C variant was linked to TCR beta V- and J-gene trimming. A later analysis by the authors found several of the most significant clusters apparently linked to common viral pathogens.

As regards this clone: Its antigen is unknown.

PCR involved 60 Vbeta and 13 Jbeta primers. The protocol was immunoSEQ multiplex PCR, while the TCRdb copy is restricted to in-frame clones and leaves out a portion. The table includes about 130,000 clones, roughly 85% detected once. The germline V gene encodes CDR1 SGDLS and CDR2 YYNGEE. This CDR3 is built from 22 residues. Losses at the gene ends were 0 bases for V and 8 bases for J; bases not matched to a gene: 28. Sequences were obtained from PBMCs. The source of this sequence is a woman aged 40 to 49 in good health and CMV-seropositive. The chain employs TRBV9 and TRBJ2-1; 8 bases line up with TRBD2. The CDR3 DNA reads as TGTGCCAGCAGCGTAGCGTTCCGGGCTAGCGGGCATGATTTTCCCTTTTACGATGAGCAGTTCTTC. It codes for CASSVAFRASGHDFPFYDEQFF.